The entry that follows covers one T cell receptor (beta chain) sequence. Its antigen remains undetermined. Base qualities were left out, and no much larger clone turns up one base away. The data were obtained in a study of PD-1 and CTLA-4 blockade in melanoma (dated by TCRdb to the early 2020s). As for the study more broadly: In patients with melanoma, the researchers looked at the effects of CTLA-4 blockade versus PD-1 blockade on the CD8 T cell response that was melanoma-reactive.

Trimming costs V 3 bases and J 6 bases, and their ends lie 4 bases apart. The CDR3 measures 11 amino acids from cysteine to phenylalanine. Only the CDR3 region is kept as DNA, spanning 33 bases read in frame from base 1. Receptor libraries were prepared by the immunoSEQ multiplex PCR assay. TCRdb holds this immuneACCESS table with in-frame rearrangements only. Some clones are missing; in checked studies, unresolved V genes explain under half, and the rest has no known cause. In this sample the table shows 25,000 to 40,000 clones, 88% of which occur a single time. Jointly, the top ten make up roughly 6.1% of the sample.

The TCR originated in a human donor with melanoma. The sequenced sample was CD8+ T cells from peripheral blood, obtained from a patient given anti-PD-1 treatment. The rearrangement joined TRBV12-3 or TRBV12-4 to TRBJ2-3; no D gene can be assigned with confidence. CDR3 sequence: CASSLADTQYF. The nucleotide sequence is TGTGCCAGCAGTTTGGCGGATACGCAGTATTTT.